These T cell receptor beta chains were read from a single sample in a study of memory CD4+ T cells and cytomegalovirus serostatus. The method was immunoSEQ multiplex PCR; TCRdb's version includes in-frame clones alone and lacks a portion of them. Altogether tens of thousands of clones are present, 82% being singletons, with the ten largest covering 0.4%. Material: memory CD4+ T cells from blood. These receptors all come from an adult in good health and CMV-seronegative. Both conserved end residues are part of each CDR3. The D gene is left open where the match is weak. The size of a clone is reported for some rows only, either as once, few or many, or as a class for expanded clones.

TRBJ2-7 TRBD2 - TRBV18 TGTGCCAGCTCACCACAGGGGACTAGCGGTTACGAGCAGTACTTC CASSPQGTSGYEQYF
TRBJ1-5 - - TRBV7-2 TGTGCCAGCAGCTTACCGGGACTGTATCAGCCCCAGCATTTT CASSLPGLYQPQHF
TRBJ1-1 TRBD1 - TRBV10-3 TGTGCCATGAGACAGGGGGCCAAAACTGAAGCTTTCTTT CAMRQGAKTEAFF
TRBJ1-2 - - TRBV6-6 TGTGCCAGCACCCCGATGGGTGCTAACTATGGCTACACCTTC CASTPMGANYGYTF
TRBJ1-3 - - TRBV30 TGTGCCTGGAATAGGGTGCTTTCTGGAAACACCATATATTTT CAWNRVLSGNTIYF
TRBJ2-1 TRBD2 few TRBV9 TGTGCCAGCACGAAGACTAGCGGCTACAATGAGCAGTTCTTC CASTKTSGYNEQFF
TRBJ1-6 TRBD1 - TRBV19 TGTGCCAGTAGTAGCGGACAGGGTAATTCACCCCTCCACTTT CASSSGQGNSPLHF
TRBJ1-1 - - TRBV28 TGTGCCAGCGGGGAAAGGGACACTGAAGCTTTCTTT CASGERDTEAFF
TRBJ1-6 TRBD1 - TRBV7-3 TGTGCCAGCAGCTTACTAACAGGGGAGGCCCTCCACTTT CASSLLTGEALHF
TRBJ1-4 - - TRBV5-1 TGCGCCAGCAGCTCTGGGACGGCAAAACTGTTTTTT CASSSGTAKLFF
TRBJ2-6 - - TRBV5-1 TGCGCCAGCAGCTTGCAAGGATGGTCTGGGGCCAACGTCCTGACTTTC CASSLQGWSGANVLTF
TRBJ2-7 - - TRBV28 TGTGCCAGTAGACCGCCGGGCGACCCCTACGAGCAGTACTTC CASRPPGDPYEQYF
TRBJ2-1 TRBD2 - TRBV7-3 TGTGCCAGCAGCTTAAAAAGCGGGGGGGGCTACAATGAGCAGTTCTTC CASSLKSGGGYNEQFF
TRBJ1-2 TRBD1 - TRBV7-2 TGTGCCAGCAGCTCGAGGACAGGGGGCCACTATGGCTACACCTTC CASSSRTGGHYGYTF
TRBJ1-4 TRBD1 - TRBV19 TGTGCCAGTAGTCCTCGACAGGGGGCGAGAGAAAAACTGTTTTTT CASSPRQGAREKLFF
TRBJ2-1 TRBD1 - TRBV28 TGTGCCAGCAGTTTTGGCAGGGGGCTGAGTGAGCAGTTCTTC CASSFGRGLSEQFF
TRBJ1-5 - - TRBV10-3 TGTGCCATCAGTGAGTCCGTGACTTATAGCAATCAGCCCCAGCATTTT CAISESVTYSNQPQHF
TRBJ1-6 TRBD1 once TRBV7-6 TGTGCCAGCAGCTCTCCCGGGACAGGGGACCATAATTCACCCCTCCACTTT CASSSPGTGDHNSPLHF
TRBJ2-2 TRBD1 few TRBV11-3 TGTGCCAGCAGCCCTGGGACAGGGGACTACACCGGGGAGCTGTTTTTT CASSPGTGDYTGELFF
TRBJ1-2 - once TRBV7-9 TGTGCCAGCAGCCCCGGGGCAACAACTAACTATGGCTACACCTTC CASSPGATTNYGYTF
TRBJ2-7 TRBD2 - TRBV5-6 TGTGCCAGCAGAGCCGGGGGGGGATCCTACGAGCAGTACTTC CASRAGGGSYEQYF
TRBJ2-3 TRBD2 - TRBV15 TGTGCCACCAGCAAAAGCGGGGCTGAGGATACGCAGTATTTT CATSKSGAEDTQYF
TRBJ1-2 - - TRBV30 TGTGCCTGCCCAGGGAGAGGGTGGTATGGCTACACCTTC CACPGRGWYGYTF
TRBJ2-7 - - TRBV28 TGTGCCAGCAGCAAGGGGGGCGGGCAGTACTTC CASSKGGGQYF
TRBJ1-3 - - TRBV9 TGTGCCAGCAGCGCCCGGGGAAACACCATATATTTT CASSARGNTIYF
TRBJ2-5 - - TRBV7-9 TGTGCCAGCAGCCTACCGGGACTTTTGTCGACCCAGTACTTC CASSLPGLLSTQYF
TRBJ1-1 TRBD1 once TRBV19 TGTGCCAGTAGTATAGTAGGGGGCCACACTGAAGCTTTCTTT CASSIVGGHTEAFF
TRBJ1-1 - - TRBV2 TGTGCCAGCAGGAGGACAGAGGGGAGGGGTACTGAAGCTTTCTTT CASRRTEGRGTEAFF
TRBJ2-2 TRBD2 - TRBV9 TGTGCCAGCAGCCCCGGGGGGTTCACCGGGGAGCTGTTTTTT CASSPGGFTGELFF
TRBJ2-2 TRBD1 - TRBV5-1 TGCGCCAGCAGCTTCATCCGGGACAGGGATCAGTGGGGGGCCGGGGAGCTGTTTTTT CASSFIRDRDQWGAGELFF
TRBJ2-7 TRBD1 - TRBV28 TGTGCCAGCAGTGGCCGGGACAGGCGGGCCTACGAGCAGTACTTC CASSGRDRRAYEQYF
TRBJ2-5 - few TRBV28 TGTGCCAGCAGTTTACGGCAGGGGGGAGAGACCCAGTACTTC CASSLRQGGETQYF
TRBJ2-5 - - TRBV27 TGTGCCAGCAGACCGCGGCCCGCCTCGGAGACCCAGTACTTC CASRPRPASETQYF
TRBJ1-6 - - TRBV7-2 TGTGCCAGCAGCTTAGGCGGGCCTGGGGCACCCCTCCACTTT CASSLGGPGAPLHF